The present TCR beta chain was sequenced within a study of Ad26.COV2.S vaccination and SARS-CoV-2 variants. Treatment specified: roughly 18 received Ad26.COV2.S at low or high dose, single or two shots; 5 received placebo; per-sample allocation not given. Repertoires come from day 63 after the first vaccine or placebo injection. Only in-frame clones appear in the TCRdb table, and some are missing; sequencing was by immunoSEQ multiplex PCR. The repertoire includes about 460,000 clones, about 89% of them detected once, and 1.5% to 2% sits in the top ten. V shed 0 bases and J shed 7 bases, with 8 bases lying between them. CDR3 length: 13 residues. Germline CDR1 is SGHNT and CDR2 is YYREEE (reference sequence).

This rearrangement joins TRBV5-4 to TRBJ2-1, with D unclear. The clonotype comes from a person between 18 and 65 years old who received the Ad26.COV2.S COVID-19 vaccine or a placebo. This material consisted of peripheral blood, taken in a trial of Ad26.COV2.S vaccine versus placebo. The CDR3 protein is CASSLVTLNEQFF. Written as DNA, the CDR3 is TGTGCCAGCAGCTTGGTAACGCTAAATGAGCAGTTCTTC.